This T cell receptor (beta chain) derives from a study of T cell changes during pregnancy in multiple sclerosis. Sequenced by immunoSEQ multiplex PCR; TCRdb stores in-frame clones only, minus some. The sample carries 60,000 or so clones, about 90% recorded once. The TCR originated in a female donor in good health, enrolled as a control in a pregnancy study. This specimen was peripheral blood, taken in the second trimester of pregnancy.

CDR3 bases: TGTGCCAGCAGCCAGAGGACTAGCGGGACTGGCACAGATACGCAGTATTTT. Its translation is CASSQRTSGTGTDTQYF. The rearrangement uses TRBV7-2 and TRBJ2-3; 12 bases fit TRBD2. Trimming cost V 5 bases and J 1 base; bases outside gene matches: 7. The CDR3 contains 17 residues. Germline loops: CDR1 SGHTA, CDR2 FQGNSA.